The source of this T cell receptor beta chain is a study of blood T cell repertoires in COVID-19. Here immunoSEQ multiplex PCR was the method, and the copy in TCRdb shows in-frame clones only, minus some. Of approximately 99,000 clones listed, 88% are singletons. The V end was cut by 4 bases, the J end by 5 bases, with 13 bases between. From germline, CDR1 is MGHRA and CDR2 YSYEKL. This CDR3 is built from 14 residues. This chain uses TRBV4-1 with TRBJ2-3, with a possible D match to TRBD2 (6 bases). Material: peripheral blood. This clonotype was obtained from a human donor in a cohort sampled during active COVID-19. For the CDR3, the DNA is TGCGCCAGCAGCCCCGGGGACTTTGAAGATACGCAGTATTTT. Translated: CASSPGDFEDTQYF.